This T cell receptor beta chain was profiled in a study of shared clonotypes between healthy human individuals (dated by TCRdb to 2018 to 2021). Regarding the research as a whole: The cohort comprised two women and a few men aged 18 to 49 years. The study deeply sequenced blood TCR repertoires of several healthy adults to estimate repertoire size and the extent of clonotype sharing between individuals. To increase sequencing depth and limit assay-specific biases, different laboratories used diverse techniques to prepare libraries and sequence TCR repertoires. Per donor, leukapheresis produced somewhere between about 0.9 and 10 billion PBMCs.

TCR CDR3 regions were amplified from genomic DNA by multiplex PCR using the deep immunoSEQ assay. Extracted genomic DNA from each cell subset was distributed evenly across all wells of several immunoSEQ 96-well plates, and each plate was treated as a replicate. For unsorted PBMC, around 300 ng genomic DNA, equal to 30,000 or so T cell genomes, was loaded into each replicate PCR. Genomic DNA from unsorted PBMC was sequenced over ten immunoSEQ deep assay plates. Purified libraries were quantified with a Qubit 3.0 fluorometer, sized on a Bioanalyzer 2100, and re-quantified with the KAPA Library Quantification kit. Each immunoSEQ 96-well plate was sequenced on its own single-read 150-cycle Illumina NextSeq 550 flow cell. As for the authors' bioinformatics: Because the immunoSEQ output held only junctional sequences and lacked quality scores, the filtering could not match the filtering applied to full-length reads. Sequences were annotated with PyIR, a Python wrapper for IgBLAST v1.9, using IMGT germline references to assign V/J genes and CDR3. Any read was removed if the V/J assignment was weak (E-value above 1e-6), the CDR3 was missing, or the read contained stop codons, out-of-frame junctions, or ambiguous translated residues. V3J clonotypes were defined as sequences sharing an identical inferred V gene, J gene, and CDR3 amino acid sequence. The percentage overlap between two repertoires was calculated by dividing the number of shared unique clonotypes by the size of the smaller repertoire. Three approaches were used to assess repertoire richness: RTK rarefaction, the Chao1 estimator, and Recon v2.1 estimates of unobserved clonotypes. TCRdb took over this immuneACCESS table, retaining in-frame rearrangements with V and J assigned. Such tables are incomplete; in checked studies, under half of the missing clones stem from an unresolved V gene, and the remainder is unexplained. That table furnishes V, J and clone size, whereas the DNA furnished D and trimming. The sample has fewer than 600,000 clones on record, around 76% of them singletons. Around 12% of the sample rests with the top ten.

Donors were healthy HIV-negative adults with no recently reported acute infections or vaccinations. Every donor was a Caucasian adult residing in Nashville, Tennessee, USA. For unsorted samples, 75 million to 90 million PBMCs were counted, and genomic DNA was extracted using the QIAamp DNA Blood Mini kit. After blood collection by leukapheresis, PBMCs were isolated using Ficoll-Histopaque density gradient centrifugation and then cryopreserved in the vapor phase of liquid nitrogen. For this clone: Its binding antigen is unknown. Within one base of it there is no much larger clone, and no base qualities were kept.

V and J lose 2 bases and 2 bases, and a span of 8 bases separates them. CDR1 and CDR2 were assigned from the germline V gene as SGHNT and YENEEA. Spanning cysteine to phenylalanine, the CDR3 consists of 14 amino acids. Of all the DNA, just the CDR3 is kept, 42 bases in frame from base 1. The research as a whole found: The genetic and exposure-history diversity represented was limited by the small number of donors. Pairwise subsampling indicated that sequencing depth was expected to affect the degree of clonotype sharing among donors. Sampling was restricted to blood, and TCR repertoires in tissue are likely to differ from TCR repertoires in blood.

Sequencing was performed on PBMCs. This clonotype was obtained from a woman in her thirties or forties in good health. Some clones in this sample may be carry-over from other donors' samples. This chain joins TRBV11-3 to TRBJ2-3; the D gene cannot be named for sure. The DNA sequence is as follows: TGTGCCAGCAGCTTAACAAGTGCCACAGATACGCAGTATTTT. The resulting protein is CASSLTSATDTQYF. Reference TRBV11-3 and TRBJ2-3 genes cover what lies past the CDR3, so the full variable domain is EAGVVQSPRYKIIEKKQPVAFWCNPISGHNTLYWYLQNLGQGPELLIRYENEEAVDDSQLPKDRFSAERLKGVDSTLKIQPAELGDSAVYLCASSLTSATDTQYFGPGTRLTVL.